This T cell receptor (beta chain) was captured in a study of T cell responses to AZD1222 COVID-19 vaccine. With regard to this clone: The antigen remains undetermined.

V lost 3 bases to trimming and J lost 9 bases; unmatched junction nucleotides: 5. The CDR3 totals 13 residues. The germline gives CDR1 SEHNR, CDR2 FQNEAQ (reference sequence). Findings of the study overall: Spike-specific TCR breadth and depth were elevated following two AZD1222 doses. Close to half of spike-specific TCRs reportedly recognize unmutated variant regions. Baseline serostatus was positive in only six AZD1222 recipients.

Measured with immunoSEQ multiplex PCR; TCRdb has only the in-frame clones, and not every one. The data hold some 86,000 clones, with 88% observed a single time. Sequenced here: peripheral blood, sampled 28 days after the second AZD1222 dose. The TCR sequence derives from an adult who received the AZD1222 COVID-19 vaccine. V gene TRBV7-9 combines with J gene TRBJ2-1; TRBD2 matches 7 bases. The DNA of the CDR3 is TGTGCCAGCAGCTTTAGGACGGGGGGTGAGCAGTTCTTC. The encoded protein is CASSFRTGGEQFF.